This TCR beta chain was retrieved from a study of blood T cell repertoires in COVID-19. Study summary: Researchers got acute and convalescent COVID-19 samples from the United States, Italy and Spain. T cells, B-cell-depleted T cells, or PBMCs provided the cDNA or gDNA that served as material.

Trimming shortened V by 0 bases and J by 12 bases, and 12 bases separated the two germline ends. Germline V CDR1 and CDR2: SGHTA, FQGNSA. The CDR3 is 13 residues long. Authors' analysis steps: Estimation of nucleated cell counts was performed using reference gene primer amplification. Sequencing was performed with immunoSEQ multiplex PCR; in TCRdb, only in-frame clones are kept and a portion is missing. The V and J calls and clone size come from that table; D and trimming were worked out from the DNA. The repertoire has roughly 160,000 clones, around 83% of them found once; the top ten carry about 19%.

Input material: peripheral blood. V and J are TRBV7-2 and TRBJ1-5; D call uncertain. The clonotype originates from a woman in her 70s who had recovered from COVID-19. CDR3 sequence (DNA): TGTGCCAGCAGCTTAGCGCGGGGAGAGGTCCAGCATTTT. Translated, it gives CASSLARGEVQHF.